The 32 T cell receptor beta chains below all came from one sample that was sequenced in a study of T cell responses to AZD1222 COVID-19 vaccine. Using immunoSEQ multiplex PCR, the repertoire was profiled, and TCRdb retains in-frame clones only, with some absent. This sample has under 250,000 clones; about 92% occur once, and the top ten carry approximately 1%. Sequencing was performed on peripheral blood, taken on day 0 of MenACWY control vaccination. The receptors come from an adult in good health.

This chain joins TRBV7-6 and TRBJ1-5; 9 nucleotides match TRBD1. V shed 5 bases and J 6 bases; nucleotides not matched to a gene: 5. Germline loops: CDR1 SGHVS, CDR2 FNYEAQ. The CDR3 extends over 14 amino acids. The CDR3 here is CASSPGTGSQPQHF. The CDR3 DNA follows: TGTGCCAGCAGCCCCGGGACAGGGAGTCAGCCCCAGCATTTT.

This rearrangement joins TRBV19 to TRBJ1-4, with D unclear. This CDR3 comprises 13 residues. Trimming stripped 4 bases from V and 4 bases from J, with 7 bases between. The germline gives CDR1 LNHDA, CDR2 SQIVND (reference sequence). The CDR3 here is CASSRTVNEKLFF. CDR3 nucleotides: TGTGCCAGTAGTAGAACAGTTAATGAAAAACTGTTTTTT.

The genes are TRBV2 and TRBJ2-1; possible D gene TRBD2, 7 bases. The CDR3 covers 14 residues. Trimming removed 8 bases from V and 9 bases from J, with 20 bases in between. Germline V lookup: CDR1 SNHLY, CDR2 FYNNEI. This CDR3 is CASGRAGASGEQFF. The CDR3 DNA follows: TGTGCCAGCGGGAGGGCAGGGGCATCGGGTGAGCAGTTCTTC. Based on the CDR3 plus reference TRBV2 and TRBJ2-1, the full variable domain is EPEVTQTPSHQVTQMGQEVILRCVPISNHLYFYWYRQILGQKVEFLVSFYNNEISEKSEIFDDQFSVERPDGSNFTLKIRSTKLEDSAMYFCASGRAGASGEQFFGPGTRLTVL.

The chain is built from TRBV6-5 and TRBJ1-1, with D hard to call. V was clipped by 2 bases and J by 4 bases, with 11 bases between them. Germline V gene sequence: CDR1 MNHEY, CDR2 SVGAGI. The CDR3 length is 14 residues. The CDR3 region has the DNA TGTGCCAGCAGTTACGAATGGCGTGGCACTGAAGCTTTCTTT. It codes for CASSYEWRGTEAFF.

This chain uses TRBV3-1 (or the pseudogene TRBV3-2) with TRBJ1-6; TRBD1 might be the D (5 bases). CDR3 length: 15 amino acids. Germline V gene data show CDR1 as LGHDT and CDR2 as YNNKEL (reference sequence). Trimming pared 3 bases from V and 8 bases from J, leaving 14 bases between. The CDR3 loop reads CASSHFQGPDSPLHF. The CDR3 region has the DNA TGTGCCAGCAGCCATTTCCAGGGACCCGATTCACCCCTCCACTTT.

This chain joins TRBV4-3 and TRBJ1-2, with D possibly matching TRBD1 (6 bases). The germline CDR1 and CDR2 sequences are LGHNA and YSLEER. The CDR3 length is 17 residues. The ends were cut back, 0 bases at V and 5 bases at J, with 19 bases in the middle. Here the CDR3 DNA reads TGCGCCAGCAGCCAAGATAACAGGGCCTCATCCAATTATGGCTACACCTTC. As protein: CASSQDNRASSNYGYTF.

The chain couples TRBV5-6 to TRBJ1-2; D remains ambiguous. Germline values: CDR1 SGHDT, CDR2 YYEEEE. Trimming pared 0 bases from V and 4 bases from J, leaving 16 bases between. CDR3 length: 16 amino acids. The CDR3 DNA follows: TGTGCCAGCAGCTTGGAGGTCAGCGCTGTATCCTATGGCTACACCTTC. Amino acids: CASSLEVSAVSYGYTF.

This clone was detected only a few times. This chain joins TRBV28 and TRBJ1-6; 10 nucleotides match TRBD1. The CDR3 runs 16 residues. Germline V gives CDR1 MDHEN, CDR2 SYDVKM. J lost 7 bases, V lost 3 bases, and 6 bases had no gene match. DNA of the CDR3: TGTGCCAGCAGTTTGGCCGGGACAGGGGTAAATTCACCCCTCCACTTT. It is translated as CASSLAGTGVNSPLHF.

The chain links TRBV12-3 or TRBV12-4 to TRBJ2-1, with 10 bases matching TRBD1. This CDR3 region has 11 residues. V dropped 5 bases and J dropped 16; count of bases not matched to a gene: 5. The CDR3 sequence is CASSTGTGDFF. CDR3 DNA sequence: TGTGCCAGCAGTACCGGGACAGGGGACTTCTTC.

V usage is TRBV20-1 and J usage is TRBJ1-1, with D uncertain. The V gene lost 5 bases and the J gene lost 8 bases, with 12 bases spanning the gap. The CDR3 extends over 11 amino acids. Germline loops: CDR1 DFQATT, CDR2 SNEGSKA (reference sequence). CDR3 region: CSAGSPSEAFF. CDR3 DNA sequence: TGCAGTGCTGGTAGCCCCTCGGAAGCTTTCTTT.

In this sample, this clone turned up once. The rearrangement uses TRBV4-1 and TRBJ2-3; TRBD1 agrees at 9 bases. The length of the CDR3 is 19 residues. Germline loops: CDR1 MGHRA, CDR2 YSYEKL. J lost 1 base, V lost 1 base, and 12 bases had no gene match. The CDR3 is CASSQVLGQGTSGTDTQYF. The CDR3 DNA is TGCGCCAGCAGCCAAGTATTGGGACAGGGAACGTCTGGCACAGATACGCAGTATTTT.

For the CDR3, the DNA is TGCGCCAGCAGCCACATCAGTCAGCCCCAGCATTTT. It encodes CASSHISQPQHF. The J gene is TRBJ1-5, the V gene TRBV4-1; D remains ambiguous. CDR1 and CDR2 from the germline V gene are MGHRA and YSYEKL. The CDR3 has 12 amino acids. V lost 3 bases and J 6 bases, leaving 6 bases between the germline ends.

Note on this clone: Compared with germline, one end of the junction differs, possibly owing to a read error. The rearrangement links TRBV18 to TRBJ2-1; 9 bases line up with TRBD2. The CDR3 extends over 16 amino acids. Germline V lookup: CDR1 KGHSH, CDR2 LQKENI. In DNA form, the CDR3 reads TGTGCCAGCCCACCCCGGACTCGCGGGGGGGGGAATGAGCAGTTCTTC. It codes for CASPPRTRGGGNEQFF.

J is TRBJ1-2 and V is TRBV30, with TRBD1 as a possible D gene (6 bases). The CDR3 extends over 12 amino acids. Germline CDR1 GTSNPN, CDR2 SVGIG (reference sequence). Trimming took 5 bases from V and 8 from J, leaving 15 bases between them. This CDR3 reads CAWVNRAGGYTF. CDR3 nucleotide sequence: TGTGCCTGGGTGAACAGGGCGGGCGGCTACACCTTC.

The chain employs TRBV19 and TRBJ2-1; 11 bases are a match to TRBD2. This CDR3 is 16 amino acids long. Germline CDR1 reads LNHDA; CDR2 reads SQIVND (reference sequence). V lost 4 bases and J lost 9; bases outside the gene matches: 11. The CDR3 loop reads CASSTRTSGPWGEQFF. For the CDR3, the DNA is TGTGCCAGTAGTACGCGGACTAGCGGGCCCTGGGGTGAGCAGTTCTTC.

CDR3 sequence (DNA): TGTGCCAGCAGTGATTTAGGGGGGGCCATGAATGAGCAGTTCTTC. This codes for CASSDLGGAMNEQFF. V and J are TRBV2 and TRBJ2-1; a weak D match, TRBD2 (7 bases). Germline V CDR1 and CDR2: SNHLY, FYNNEI. The CDR3 covers 15 residues. V was trimmed by 3 bases and J by 7 bases, leaving 16 bases between them.

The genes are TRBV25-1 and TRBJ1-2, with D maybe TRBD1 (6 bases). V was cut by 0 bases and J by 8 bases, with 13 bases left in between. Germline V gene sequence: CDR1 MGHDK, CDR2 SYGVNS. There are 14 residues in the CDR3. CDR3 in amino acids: CASSEYIQGSGYTF. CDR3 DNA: TGTGCCAGCAGTGAATATATACAGGGAAGCGGCTACACCTTC.

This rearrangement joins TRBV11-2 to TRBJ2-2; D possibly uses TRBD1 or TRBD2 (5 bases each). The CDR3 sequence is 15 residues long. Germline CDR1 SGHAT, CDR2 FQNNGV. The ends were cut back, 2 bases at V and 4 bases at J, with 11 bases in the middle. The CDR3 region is CASSLNYGTTGELFF. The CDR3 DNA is TGTGCCAGCAGCTTAAATTATGGGACCACCGGGGAGCTGTTTTTT. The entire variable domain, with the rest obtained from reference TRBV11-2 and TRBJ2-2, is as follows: EAGVAQSPRYKIIEKRQSVAFWCNPISGHATLYWYQQILGQGPKLLIQFQNNGVVDDSQLPKDRFSAERLKGVDSTLKIQPAKLEDSAVYLCASSLNYGTTGELFFGEGSRLTVL.

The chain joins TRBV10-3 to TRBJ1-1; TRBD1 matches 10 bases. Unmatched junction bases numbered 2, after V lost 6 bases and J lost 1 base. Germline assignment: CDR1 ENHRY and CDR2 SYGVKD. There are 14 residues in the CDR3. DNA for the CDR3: TGTGCCATCAGCCGACAGGGGGCGAACACTGAAGCTTTCTTT. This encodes CAISRQGANTEAFF.

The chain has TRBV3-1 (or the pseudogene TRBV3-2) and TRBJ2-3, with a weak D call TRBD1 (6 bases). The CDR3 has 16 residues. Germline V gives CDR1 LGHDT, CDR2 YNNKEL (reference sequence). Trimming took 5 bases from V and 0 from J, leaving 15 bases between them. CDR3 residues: CASSSTGTPSTDTQYF. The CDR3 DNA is TGTGCCAGCAGCTCGACCGGGACACCTAGCACAGATACGCAGTATTTT.

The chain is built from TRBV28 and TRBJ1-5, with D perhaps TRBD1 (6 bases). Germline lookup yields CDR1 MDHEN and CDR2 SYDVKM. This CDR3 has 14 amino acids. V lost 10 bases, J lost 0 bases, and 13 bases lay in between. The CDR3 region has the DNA TGTGCCACTAAGGGGGGCCTTAGCAATCAGCCCCAGCATTTT. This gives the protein CATKGGLSNQPQHF.

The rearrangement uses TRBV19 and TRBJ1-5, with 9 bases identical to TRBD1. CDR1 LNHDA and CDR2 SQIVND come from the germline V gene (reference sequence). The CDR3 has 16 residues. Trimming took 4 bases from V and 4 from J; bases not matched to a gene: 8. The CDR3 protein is CASSTKDRGWNQPQHF. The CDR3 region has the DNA TGTGCCAGTAGTACAAAAGACAGGGGGTGGAATCAGCCCCAGCATTTT.

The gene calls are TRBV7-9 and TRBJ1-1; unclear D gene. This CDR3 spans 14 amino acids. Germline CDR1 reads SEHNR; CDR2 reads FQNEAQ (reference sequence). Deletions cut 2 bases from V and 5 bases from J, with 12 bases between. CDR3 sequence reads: CASSLKGGGTEAFF. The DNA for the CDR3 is TGTGCCAGCAGCTTAAAGGGAGGTGGGACTGAAGCTTTCTTT. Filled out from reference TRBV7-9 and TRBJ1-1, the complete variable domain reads DTGVSQNPRHKITKRGQNVTFRCDPISEHNRLYWYRQTLGQGPEFLTYFQNEAQLEKSRLLSDRFSAERPKGSFSTLEIQRTEQGDSAMYLCASSLKGGGTEAFFGQGTRLTVV.

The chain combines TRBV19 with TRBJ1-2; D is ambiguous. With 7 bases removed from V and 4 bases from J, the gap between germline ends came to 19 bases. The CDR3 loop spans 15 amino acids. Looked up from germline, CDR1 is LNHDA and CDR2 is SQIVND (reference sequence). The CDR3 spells CASKDWGEEAYGYTF. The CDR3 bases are TGTGCCAGTAAGGATTGGGGAGAAGAAGCCTATGGCTACACCTTC.

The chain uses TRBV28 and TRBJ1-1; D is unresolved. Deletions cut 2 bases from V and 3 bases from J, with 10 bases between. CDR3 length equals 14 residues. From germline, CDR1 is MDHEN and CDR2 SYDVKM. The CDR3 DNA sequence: TGTGCCAGCAGTTTACAAGGGATGGACACTGAAGCTTTCTTT. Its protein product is CASSLQGMDTEAFF. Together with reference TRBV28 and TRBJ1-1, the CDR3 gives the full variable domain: DVKVTQSSRYLVKRTGEKVFLECVQDMDHENMFWYRQDPGLGLRLIYFSYDVKMKEKGDIPEGYSVSREKKERFSLILESASTNQTSMYLCASSLQGMDTEAFFGQGTRLTVV.

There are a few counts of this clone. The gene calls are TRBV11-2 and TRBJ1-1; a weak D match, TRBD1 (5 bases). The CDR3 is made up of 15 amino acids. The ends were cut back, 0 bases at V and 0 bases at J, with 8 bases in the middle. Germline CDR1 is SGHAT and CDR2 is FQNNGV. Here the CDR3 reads CASSLEAGMNTEAFF. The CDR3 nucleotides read TGTGCCAGCAGCTTAGAAGCAGGGATGAACACTGAAGCTTTCTTT.

CDR3 in amino acids: CSASLQGNYGYTF. CDR3 in DNA: TGCAGTGCTAGTTTACAGGGGAACTATGGCTACACCTTC. The J gene is TRBJ1-2, the V gene TRBV20-1; 7 nucleotides align to TRBD1. Germline trimming cut 3 bases from V and 2 bases from J; bases unmatched to any gene: 3. The CDR3 is made up of 13 amino acids. Germline-derived CDR1 and CDR2 are DFQATT and SNEGSKA (reference sequence).

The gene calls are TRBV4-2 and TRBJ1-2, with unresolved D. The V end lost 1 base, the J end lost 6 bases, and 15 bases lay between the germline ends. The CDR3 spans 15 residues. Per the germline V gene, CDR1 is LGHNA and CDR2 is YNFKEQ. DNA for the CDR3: TGTGCCAGCAGCCAAGTAGTCGACAAGGCGGATGGCTACACCTTC. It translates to CASSQVVDKADGYTF.

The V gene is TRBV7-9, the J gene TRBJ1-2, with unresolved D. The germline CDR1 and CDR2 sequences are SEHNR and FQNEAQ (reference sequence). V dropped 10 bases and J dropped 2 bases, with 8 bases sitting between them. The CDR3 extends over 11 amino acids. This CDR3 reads CAIGKNYGYTF. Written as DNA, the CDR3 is TGTGCCATAGGGAAAAACTATGGCTACACCTTC.

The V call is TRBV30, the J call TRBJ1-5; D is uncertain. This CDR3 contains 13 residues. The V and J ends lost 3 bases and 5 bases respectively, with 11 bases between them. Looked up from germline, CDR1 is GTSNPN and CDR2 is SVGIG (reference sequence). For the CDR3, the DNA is TGTGCCTGGAGCCGGGGTAGGGATCAGCCCCAGCATTTT. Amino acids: CAWSRGRDQPQHF.

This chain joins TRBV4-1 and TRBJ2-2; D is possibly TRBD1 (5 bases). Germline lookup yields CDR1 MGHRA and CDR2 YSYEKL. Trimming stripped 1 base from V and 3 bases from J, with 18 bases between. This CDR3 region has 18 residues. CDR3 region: CASSQGVGAGKYTGELFF. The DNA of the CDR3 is TGCGCCAGCAGCCAAGGAGTAGGGGCTGGCAAATACACCGGGGAGCTGTTTTTT.

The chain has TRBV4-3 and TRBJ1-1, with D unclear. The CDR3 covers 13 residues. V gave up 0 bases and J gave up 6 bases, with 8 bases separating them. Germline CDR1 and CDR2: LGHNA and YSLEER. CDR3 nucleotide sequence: TGCGCCAGCAGCCAAGAGTCCGGGTCTGAAGCTTTCTTT. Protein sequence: CASSQESGSEAFF.